This TCR beta chain came from a study of T cell repertoires in cytomegalovirus infection. Study overall: Based on public TCR beta signatures, there were indications of CMV infection and of a matching HLA type.

At least ten counts were recorded for this clonotype. TCRdb re-called the reads through MiXCR, storing one row per CDR3 protein. The repertoire holds about 740,000 distinct CDR3 sequences, with less than 40% as singletons. The TCR originated in a human donor in good health (CMV status not recorded). Some clones in this sample may be carry-over from other donors' samples. Sample: PBMCs.

The CDR3 DNA reads as TGTGCCAGCAGTCCCAGCGGGAGGGCAGACTACAATGAGCAGTTCTTC. Its protein product is CASSPSGRADYNEQFF. This rearrangement joins TRBV12-3 or TRBV12-4 to TRBJ2-1; 10 bases line up with TRBD2. The V and J ends lost 5 bases and 3 bases, in that order; junction bases with no gene match: 7. CDR3 length: 16 amino acids.